These T cell receptor beta chains were read from a single sample in a study of T cell changes during pregnancy in multiple sclerosis. The assay was immunoSEQ multiplex PCR, and TCRdb's table has in-frame clones only and misses some. The sample holds about 75,000 clones; 90% to 95% are singletons and the top ten take more than 0.12%. The material sequenced was CD4+ T cells from peripheral blood mononuclear cells, taken after pregnancy. These receptors were collected from a female donor with multiple sclerosis, enrolled in a pregnancy study. Both conserved end residues are part of each CDR3. D genes are given only for firm matches. Expanded clones are given a class, and other clones once, few, many or no size at all.

V: TRBV28; J: TRBJ2-1; D: .; size: .; DNA: TGTGCCAGCAGTTCCCTTGTCCCCTTAGCGCAGTTCTTC; CDR3: CASSSLVPLAQFF
V: TRBV6-6; J: TRBJ2-2; D: TRBD1; size: .; DNA: TGTGCCAGCGGAAAAAAGACAGGGGGCACCTCCGGGGAGCTGTTTTTT; CDR3: CASGKKTGGTSGELFF
V: TRBV27; J: TRBJ1-6; D: .; size: .; DNA: TGTGCCAGCAGGGAACAGGGTTTAGGTTCACCCCTCCACTTT; CDR3: CASREQGLGSPLHF
V: TRBV28; J: TRBJ1-5; D: .; size: once; DNA: TGTGCCAGCAGCTCGCAGGGCGATCAGCCCCAGCATTTT; CDR3: CASSSQGDQPQHF
V: TRBV5-1; J: TRBJ1-4; D: .; size: once; DNA: TGCGCCAGCACCTTGGGACTAACAACTAATGAAAAACTGTTTTTT; CDR3: CASTLGLTTNEKLFF
V: TRBV6-1; J: TRBJ1-1; D: .; size: .; DNA: TGTGCCAGCACGGGGAATATTCTCCAAGGTAATGAAGCTTTCTTT; CDR3: CASTGNILQGNEAFF
V: TRBV5-1; J: TRBJ2-1; D: TRBD1; size: once; DNA: TGCGCCAGCAGCACCGGGACAGGGCGTGCTAGTGAGCAGTTCTTC; CDR3: CASSTGTGRASEQFF
V: TRBV7-2; J: TRBJ2-5; D: .; size: .; DNA: TGTGCCAGCAGCACCTCTCGCGGCCAAGAGACCCAGTACTTC; CDR3: CASSTSRGQETQYF
V: TRBV19; J: TRBJ1-1; D: .; size: .; DNA: TGTGCCAGTAGTTCACAGGGTAAGACTGAAGCTTTCTTT; CDR3: CASSSQGKTEAFF
V: TRBV7-7; J: TRBJ2-5; D: TRBD2; size: .; DNA: TGTGCTAGCGGGGAGGGCCTCAGGGAGACCCAGTACTTC; CDR3: CASGEGLRETQYF
V: TRBV6-5; J: TRBJ1-1; D: TRBD1; size: .; DNA: TGTGCCAGCAGTTTCGATCAACAGGGGGCAGCTTTCTTT; CDR3: CASSFDQQGAAFF
V: TRBV27; J: TRBJ2-1; D: TRBD2; size: .; DNA: TGTGCCAGCAGTAGACTAGCGGGACCGATGAGCTCCTACAATGAGCAGTTCTTC; CDR3: CASSRLAGPMSSYNEQFF
V: TRBV29-1; J: TRBJ2-3; D: .; size: .; DNA: TGCAGCGTTGATGGGTTCAGCGGGTTCACAGATACGCAGTATTTT; CDR3: CSVDGFSGFTDTQYF
V: TRBV19; J: TRBJ2-7; D: TRBD1; size: .; DNA: TGTGCCAGTAGTATAGGACAGGGTGTCTACGAGCAGTACTTC; CDR3: CASSIGQGVYEQYF
V: TRBV5-4; J: TRBJ2-5; D: .; size: .; DNA: TGTGCCAGCAGTCAGAAAGGAACAGGGACCCAAGAGACCCAGTACTTC; CDR3: CASSQKGTGTQETQYF
V: TRBV2; J: TRBJ2-7; D: .; size: .; DNA: TGTGCCAGCAGTGCACAGACCTACGAGCAGTACTTC; CDR3: CASSAQTYEQYF
V: TRBV6-5; J: TRBJ1-2; D: .; size: .; DNA: TGTGCCAGCAGTCAGGGCGGGGCTGGCTATGGCTACACCTTC; CDR3: CASSQGGAGYGYTF
V: TRBV18; J: TRBJ1-1; D: TRBD1; size: once; DNA: TGTGCCAGCTCACGAGAGAGACAGGGCTGGGCCACTGAAGCTTTCTTT; CDR3: CASSRERQGWATEAFF
V: TRBV5-1; J: TRBJ1-2; D: .; size: .; DNA: TGCGCCAGCAGCTTGGGACTGCTCTATGGCTACACCTTC; CDR3: CASSLGLLYGYTF
V: TRBV14; J: TRBJ2-5; D: .; size: once; DNA: TGTGCCAGCAGCCAAGTAAGGGGTGGGACCCAGTACTTC; CDR3: CASSQVRGGTQYF
V: TRBV27; J: TRBJ2-7; D: TRBD2; size: .; DNA: TGTGCCAGATCCCCCCAAAAAGGACTAGCGGACTACGAGCAGTACTTC; CDR3: CARSPQKGLADYEQYF
V: TRBV29-1; J: TRBJ2-7; D: .; size: .; DNA: TGCAGCGTTGAATACTCTCACAGGAGGGGTTCCTACGAGCAGTACTTC; CDR3: CSVEYSHRRGSYEQYF
V: TRBV9; J: TRBJ2-7; D: TRBD1; size: .; DNA: TGTGCCAGCAGCGTACTAGGGGACAGCTCCTACGAGCAGTACTTC; CDR3: CASSVLGDSSYEQYF